This T cell receptor (beta chain) was sequenced in a study of blood T cell repertoires in COVID-19. Study-wide context: T cells, B-cell-depleted T cells, or PBMCs supplied cDNA or gDNA.

Original analysis: Cell counts per sample came from amplifying reference gene primers. Sequencing was performed with immunoSEQ multiplex PCR; in TCRdb, only in-frame clones are kept and a portion is missing. V, J and clone size derive from that table, while D and trimming were established from the DNA sequence. The profile covers about 110,000 clones, with around 79% appearing a single time and roughly 20% taken by the ten largest. V gave up 0 bases and J gave up 4 bases; unmatched junction bases: 4. There are 15 residues in the CDR3. Germline CDR1 is SGHRS and CDR2 is YFSETQ. The V and J genes are TRBV5-1 and TRBJ1-1, with 9 positions matching TRBD1. The source material was peripheral blood. This TCR was recovered from a man between 65 and 85 years old with active or convalescent COVID-19. CDR3 nucleotide sequence: TGCGCCAGCAGCTTGGCCGGGACAGGGAGCACTGAAGCTTTCTTT. It yields the protein CASSLAGTGSTEAFF.